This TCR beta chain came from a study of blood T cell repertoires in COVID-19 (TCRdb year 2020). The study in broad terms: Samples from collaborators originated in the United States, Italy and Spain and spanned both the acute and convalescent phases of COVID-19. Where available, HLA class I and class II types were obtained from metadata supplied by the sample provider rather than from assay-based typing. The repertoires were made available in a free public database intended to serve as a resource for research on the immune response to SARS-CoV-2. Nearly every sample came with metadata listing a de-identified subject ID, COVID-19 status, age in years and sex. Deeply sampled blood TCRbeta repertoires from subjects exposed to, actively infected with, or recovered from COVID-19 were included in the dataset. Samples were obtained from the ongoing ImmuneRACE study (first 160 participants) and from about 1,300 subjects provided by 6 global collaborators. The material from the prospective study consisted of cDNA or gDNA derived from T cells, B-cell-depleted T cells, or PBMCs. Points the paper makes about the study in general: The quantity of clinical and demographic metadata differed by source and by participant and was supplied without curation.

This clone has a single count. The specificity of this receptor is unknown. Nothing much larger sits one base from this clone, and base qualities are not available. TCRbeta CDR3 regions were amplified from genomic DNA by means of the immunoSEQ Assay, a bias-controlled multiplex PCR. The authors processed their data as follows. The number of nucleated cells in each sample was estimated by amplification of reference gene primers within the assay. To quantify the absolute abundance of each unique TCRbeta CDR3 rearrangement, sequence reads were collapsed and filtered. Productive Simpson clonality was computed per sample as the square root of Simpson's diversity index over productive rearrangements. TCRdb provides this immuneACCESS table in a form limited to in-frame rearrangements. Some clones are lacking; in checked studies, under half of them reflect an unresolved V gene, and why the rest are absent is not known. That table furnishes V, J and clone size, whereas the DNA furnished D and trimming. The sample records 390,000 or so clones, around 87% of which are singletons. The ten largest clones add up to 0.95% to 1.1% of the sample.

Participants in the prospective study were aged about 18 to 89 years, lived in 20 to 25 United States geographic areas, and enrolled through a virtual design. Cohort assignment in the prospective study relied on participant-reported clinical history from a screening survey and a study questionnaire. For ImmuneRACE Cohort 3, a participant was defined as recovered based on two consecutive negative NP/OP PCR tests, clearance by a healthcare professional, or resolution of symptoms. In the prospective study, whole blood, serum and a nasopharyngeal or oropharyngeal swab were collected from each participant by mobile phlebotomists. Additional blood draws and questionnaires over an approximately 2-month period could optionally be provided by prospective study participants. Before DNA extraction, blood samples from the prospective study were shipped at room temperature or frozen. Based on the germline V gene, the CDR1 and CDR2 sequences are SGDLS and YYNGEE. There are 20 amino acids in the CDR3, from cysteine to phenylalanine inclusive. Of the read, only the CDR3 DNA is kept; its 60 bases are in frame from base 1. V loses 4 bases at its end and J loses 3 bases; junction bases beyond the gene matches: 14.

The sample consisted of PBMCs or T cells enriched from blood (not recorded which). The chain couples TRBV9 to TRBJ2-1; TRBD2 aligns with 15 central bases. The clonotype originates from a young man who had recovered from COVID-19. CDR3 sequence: CASSPRTSGGVSRNYNEQFF. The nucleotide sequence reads TGTGCCAGCAGCCCTCGGACTAGCGGGGGGGTATCGCGCAACTACAATGAGCAGTTCTTC.